This T cell receptor (beta chain) was documented in a study of blood T cell repertoires in COVID-19. Across the study: Nucleic acid was either cDNA or gDNA, and it came from T cells, B-cell-depleted T cells, or PBMCs.

The CDR3 spans 14 residues. The V and J ends lost 5 bases and 2 bases respectively, with 13 bases between them. Germline-derived CDR1 and CDR2 are SGDLS and YYNGEE. Produced via immunoSEQ multiplex PCR; TCRdb's table is partial and in-frame only. The profile shows 150,000 to 250,000 clones, around four fifths of them singletons. Sequenced: peripheral blood. This rearrangement joins TRBV9 to TRBJ1-2; a weak D match, TRBD1 (5 bases). The clonotype was recovered from a human donor with acute or convalescent COVID-19. The donor label of this sample is uncertain. DNA of the CDR3: TGTGCCAGCAGTGCCTTCGGGGGGAACTATGGCTACACCTTC. This translates into CASSAFGGNYGYTF.